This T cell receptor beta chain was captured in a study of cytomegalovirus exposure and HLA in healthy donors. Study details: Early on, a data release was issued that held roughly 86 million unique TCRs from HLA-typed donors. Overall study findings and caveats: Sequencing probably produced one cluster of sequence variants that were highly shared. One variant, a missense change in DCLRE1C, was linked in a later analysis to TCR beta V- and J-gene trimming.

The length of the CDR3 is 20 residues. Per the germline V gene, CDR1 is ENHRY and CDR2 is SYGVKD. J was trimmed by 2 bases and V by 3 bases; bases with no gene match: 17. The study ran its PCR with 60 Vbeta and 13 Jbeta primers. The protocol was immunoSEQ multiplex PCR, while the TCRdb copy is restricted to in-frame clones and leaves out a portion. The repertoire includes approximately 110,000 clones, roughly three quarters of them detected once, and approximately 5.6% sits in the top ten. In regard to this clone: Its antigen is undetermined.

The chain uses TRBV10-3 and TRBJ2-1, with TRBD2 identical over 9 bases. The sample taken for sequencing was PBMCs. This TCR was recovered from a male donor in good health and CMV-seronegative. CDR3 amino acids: CAISDQPLAGIRDAYNEQFF. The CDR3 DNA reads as TGTGCCATCAGTGACCAACCGCTAGCGGGAATAAGAGACGCCTACAATGAGCAGTTCTTC.